These T cell receptor beta chains were read from a single sample in a study of blood T cell repertoires in COVID-19. The method was immunoSEQ multiplex PCR; TCRdb's version includes in-frame clones alone and lacks a portion of them. The sample carries hundreds of thousands of clones, 87% recorded once. The sequenced material came from peripheral blood. Receptor source: a woman aged 18-35 years who had recovered from COVID-19. Both conserved end residues are part of each CDR3. Each record gives: V gene, clone size, D gene, CDR3 protein. A D gene is named only where the DNA matches it firmly. Only some rows state a clone size, as once, few, many or a class for expanded clones.

TRBV4-3,NA,TRBD2,CASSQDPGLAGYNEQFF
TRBV12-3/TRBV12-4,NA,TRBD1,CASGTGGAKGYTF
TRBV4-3,once,TRBD1,CASSQDPSGGYEQYF
TRBV4-1,NA,NA,CASSQGPPAGEQFF
TRBV9,NA,NA,CASSVAQGGPYEQYF
TRBV23-1,NA,NA,CASSQSRGDSGNTIYF
TRBV9,NA,NA,CASGTQPYEQYF
TRBV2,NA,NA,CASVMNTEAFF
TRBV5-6,NA,TRBD2,CASTSSGTTYEQYF
TRBV30,NA,NA,CAWSPGQPDQPQHF
TRBV27,NA,TRBD1,CASRTPGGQFF
TRBV4-1,NA,TRBD2,CASSQRTSWKSTDTQYF